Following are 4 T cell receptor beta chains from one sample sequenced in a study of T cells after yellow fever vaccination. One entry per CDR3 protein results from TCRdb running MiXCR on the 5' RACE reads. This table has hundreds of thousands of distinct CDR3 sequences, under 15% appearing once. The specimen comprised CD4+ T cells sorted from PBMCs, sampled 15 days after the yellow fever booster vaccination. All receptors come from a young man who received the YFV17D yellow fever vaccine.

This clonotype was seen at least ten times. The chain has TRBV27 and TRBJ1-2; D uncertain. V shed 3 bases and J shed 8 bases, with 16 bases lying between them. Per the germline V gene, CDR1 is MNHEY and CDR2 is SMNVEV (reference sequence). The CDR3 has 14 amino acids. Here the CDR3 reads CASSLHRAGYGYTF. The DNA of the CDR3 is TGTGCCAGCAGTTTGCACAGAGCCGGGTACGGCTACACCTTC.

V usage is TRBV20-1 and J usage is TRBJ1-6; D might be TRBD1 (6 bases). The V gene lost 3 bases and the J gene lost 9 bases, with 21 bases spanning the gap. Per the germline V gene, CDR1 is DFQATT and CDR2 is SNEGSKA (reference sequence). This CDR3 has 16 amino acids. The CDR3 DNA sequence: TGCAGTGCTAGGCAGGGGCCGTCCCAGGCCGCTTCACCCCTCCACTTT. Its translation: CSARQGPSQAASPLHF.

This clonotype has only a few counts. Here the CDR3 reads CSAGKRTGGNEQFF. CDR3 bases: TGCAGTGCGGGAAAAAGGACAGGGGGCAATGAGCAGTTCTTC. This chain uses TRBV20-1 with TRBJ2-1, with 10 bases lining up with TRBD1. The ends lost 6 bases at V and 6 bases at J; junction bases unmatched: 8. Looked up from germline, CDR1 is DFQATT and CDR2 is SNEGSKA (reference sequence). This CDR3 region has 14 residues.

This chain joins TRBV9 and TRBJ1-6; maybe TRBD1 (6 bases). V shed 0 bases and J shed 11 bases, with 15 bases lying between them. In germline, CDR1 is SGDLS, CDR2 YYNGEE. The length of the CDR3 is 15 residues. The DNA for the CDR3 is TGTGCCAGCAGCGTAGCAGGGGAGATGAGGACACCCCTCCACTTT. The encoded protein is CASSVAGEMRTPLHF. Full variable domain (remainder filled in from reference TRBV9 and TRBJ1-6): DSGVTQTPKHLITATGQRVTLRCSPRSGDLSVYWYQQSLDQGLQFLIQYYNGEERAKGNILERFSAQQFPDLHSELNLSSLELGDSALYFCASSVAGEMRTPLHFGNGTRLTVT.